This TCR beta chain was observed in a study of CD8 T cells in ankylosing spondylitis. General study findings and limits: There was a TCR beta motif, made of eight highly homologous variants, that appeared characteristic of ankylosing spondylitis blood. Past studies reported some motif variants in reactive arthritis synovial fluid and blood.

Comments on this clonotype: Its specificity is not known.

Scientists made TCR beta libraries using quantitative 5'-RACE with molecular barcodes. MiXCR, applied by TCRdb to the 5' RACE reads, yields one record per CDR3 protein. The repertoire holds about 800,000 distinct CDR3 sequences, with about 11% as singletons. Germline V CDR1 and CDR2: SGHTA, FQGNSA. The CDR3 runs to 15 residues. V gave up 3 bases and J gave up 0 bases, with 9 bases separating them. Material: blood, either unsorted or a sorted T cell fraction (not recorded which). The receptor was derived from a male donor with ankylosing spondylitis. The J gene is TRBJ1-5, the V gene TRBV7-2; D remains ambiguous. The CDR3 DNA reads as TGTGCCAGCAGCTTCGAAGGTCTTAGCAATCAGCCCCAGCATTTT. Its protein is CASSFEGLSNQPQHF.